This T cell receptor (beta chain) was found in a study of T-cell memory formation after mild COVID-19. A note on this clonotype: Its antigen is unidentified.

Each CDR3 protein gets one entry after TCRdb re-called the 5' RACE reads with MiXCR. The sample lists over 30,000 distinct CDR3 sequences; 9.5% to 12% were seen once. Germline-derived CDR1 and CDR2 are SNHLY and FYNNEI. The CDR3 contains 14 residues. V shed 7 bases and J shed 5 bases, with 17 bases lying between them. Study-wide results and caveats: Whereas later expanders leaned CD4+, clones contracting day 15 to 85 showed a balanced CD4/CD8 makeup. CM and EM subsets held most contracting CD4+ clones; EMRA held CD8+ ones.

The receptor's source is a man aged 18 to 30 who had mild COVID-19 (a few samples of this study predate the infection). Cell type and time point are not known. The rearrangement links TRBV2 to TRBJ2-5; a possible D gene is TRBD2 (6 bases). Specimen: PBMCs or a T cell subset sorted from them (not recorded which). The CDR3: CASTGQGGLETQYF. CDR3 nucleotides: TGTGCCAGCACGGGGCAGGGAGGTTTGGAGACCCAGTACTTC. Based on the CDR3 plus reference TRBV2 and TRBJ2-5, the full variable domain is EPEVTQTPSHQVTQMGQEVILRCVPISNHLYFYWYRQILGQKVEFLVSFYNNEISEKSEIFDDQFSVERPDGSNFTLKIRSTKLEDSAMYFCASTGQGGLETQYFGPGTRLLVL.